These 21 T cell receptor beta chains were sequenced from one sample in a study of OX40 agonist ivuxolimab in advanced cancers. Measured with immunoSEQ multiplex PCR; TCRdb has only the in-frame clones, and not every one. The sample carries 70,000 to 95,000 clones, roughly 80% recorded once. Sequencing was performed on CD4+ or CD8+ T cells sorted from blood, taken in a trial of the OX40 agonist ivuxolimab. The receptor set was obtained from an adult with an advanced solid tumor such as melanoma, head and neck, liver or kidney cancer.

This clone has only a few counts. This chain connects TRBV7-9 to TRBJ1-1; no definite D call. The CDR3 length is 13 residues. Per the germline V gene, CDR1 is SEHNR and CDR2 is FQNEAQ (reference sequence). Trimming removed 1 base from V and 4 bases from J, with 7 bases in between. The CDR3 here is CASSLVQRTEAFF. As DNA, the CDR3 is TGTGCCAGCAGCTTAGTACAGCGCACTGAAGCTTTCTTT.

This rearrangement joins TRBV2 to TRBJ2-3, with D hard to call. V dropped 2 bases and J dropped 8 bases, with 5 bases sitting between them. CDR3 length: 11 residues. Germline V gives CDR1 SNHLY, CDR2 FYNNEI. CDR3 nucleotides: TGTGCCAGCAGTGAATCGGTTACGCAGTATTTT. This encodes CASSESVTQYF.

The rearrangement joins TRBV13 to TRBJ2-2; D might be TRBD1 (5 bases). Germline V gives CDR1 PRHDT, CDR2 FYEKMQ (reference sequence). The CDR3 spans 14 residues. Trimming removed 1 base from V and 4 bases from J, with 7 bases in between. Here the CDR3 reads CASSLAGFTGELFF. The CDR3 bases are TGTGCCAGCAGCTTAGCAGGGTTCACCGGGGAGCTGTTTTTT.

The chain carries TRBV4-1 and TRBJ1-1; D ambiguous. CDR3 length equals 15 residues. Trimming pared 1 base from V and 6 bases from J, leaving 15 bases between. CDR1 is MGHRA, CDR2 YSYEKL, per germline. DNA of the CDR3: TGCGCCAGCAGCCAAGTACCGGGGATGGGCGCTGAAGCTTTCTTT. This encodes CASSQVPGMGAEAFF.

The gene calls are TRBV4-1 and TRBJ2-3; a possible D gene is TRBD1 (5 bases). CDR1 is MGHRA, CDR2 YSYEKL, per germline. V was trimmed by 2 bases and J by 2 bases, leaving 14 bases between them. This CDR3 is 16 amino acids long. The CDR3 region is CASSQPITGITDTQYF. The CDR3, as DNA: TGCGCCAGCAGCCAACCAATTACAGGTATCACAGATACGCAGTATTTT.

This sequence joins TRBV11-2 and TRBJ2-4; TRBD1 aligns across 9 bases. Trimming cost V 3 bases and J 5 bases; bases outside gene matches: 8. Germline V gene data show CDR1 as SGHAT and CDR2 as FQNNGV. The CDR3 has 16 residues. Written as DNA, the CDR3 is TGTGCCAGCAGCTTGGGACCCGGGACAGGGCAAAACATTCAGTACTTC. Protein sequence: CASSLGPGTGQNIQYF.

The chain employs TRBV12-5 and TRBJ2-7; 7 nucleotides agree with TRBD1. The CDR3 loop spans 17 amino acids. Germline assignment: CDR1 LGHNT and CDR2 FRNRAP. V was clipped by 5 bases and J by 7 bases; unmatched bases: 20. CDR3 coding DNA: TGTGCTAGTGGTCTCCTCAATGGGACAGTCTGGCTCATTGAGCAGTACTTC. Translated: CASGLLNGTVWLIEQYF.

This clone was counted a single time. The V gene is TRBV7-6, the J gene TRBJ2-5, with a tentative D call TRBD1 (6 bases). Germline V lookup: CDR1 SGHVS, CDR2 FNYEAQ. This CDR3 has 12 amino acids. Trimming removed 1 base at V and 13 bases at J, with 13 bases between. Here the CDR3 DNA reads TGTGCCAGCAGCTTAGAATGGACAGCAATGTACTTC. Its translation: CASSLEWTAMYF.

The chain employs TRBV27 and TRBJ1-4, with a possible D match to TRBD1 (6 bases). The length of the CDR3 is 15 residues. V lost 1 base and J lost 3, with 9 bases in between. The V gene's germline CDR1 is MNHEY and CDR2 SMNVEV (reference sequence). CDR3 loop: CASSLLGAANEKLFF. The CDR3 nucleotides are TGTGCCAGCAGTTTATTGGGGGCGGCTAATGAAAAACTGTTTTTT.

V usage is TRBV30 and J usage is TRBJ2-3; tentatively, D is TRBD2 (5 bases). The CDR3 extends over 15 amino acids. V was pared by 0 bases and J by 1 base, with 11 bases between. Germline V CDR1 and CDR2: GTSNPN, SVGIG (reference sequence). DNA for the CDR3: TGTGCCTGGAGTGTATGGGGAGCCGGCACAGATACGCAGTATTTT. Amino acids: CAWSVWGAGTDTQYF.

This chain joins TRBV7-9 and TRBJ2-1; D possibly corresponds to TRBD2 (6 bases). The germline V gene encodes CDR1 SEHNR and CDR2 FQNEAQ (reference sequence). The CDR3 spans 12 residues. DNA for the CDR3: TGTGCGTGGAGGGCAGGTTACAATGAGCAGTTCTTC. This codes for CAWRAGYNEQFF.

J is TRBJ2-1 and V is TRBV4-2; 8 bases align to TRBD2. The CDR3 is made up of 16 amino acids. Germline V lookup: CDR1 LGHNA, CDR2 YNFKEQ. The J segment lost 0 bases and the V segment lost 4 bases, leaving 5 bases of the junction unmatched. Here the CDR3 DNA reads TGTGCCAGCAGCCTATTAGCGGGAAGCTCCTACAATGAGCAGTTCTTC. It encodes CASSLLAGSSYNEQFF.

This chain joins TRBV14 and TRBJ2-7, with 11 positions matching TRBD2. V lost 3 bases, J lost 4 bases, and 2 bases stayed unmatched. This CDR3 is 14 amino acids long. In germline, CDR1 is SGHDN, CDR2 FVKESK. CDR3 DNA: TGTGCCAGCAGCCACGGGACTAGCGGATACGAGCAGTACTTC. It translates to CASSHGTSGYEQYF.

This sequence joins TRBV19 and TRBJ2-6, with D possibly TRBD1 on 6 matching bases. Trimming pared 4 bases from V and 0 bases from J, leaving 10 bases between. The CDR3 totals 16 residues. CDR1 is LNHDA and CDR2 is SQIVND in the germline V gene (reference sequence). CDR3 DNA: TGTGCCAGTAGTACCGGACAGAACTCTGGGGCCAACGTCCTGACTTTC. Protein product: CASSTGQNSGANVLTF.

The chain links TRBV6-1 to TRBJ1-5, with D possibly TRBD1 on 5 matching bases. Trimming took off 6 bases at V and 0 bases at J, with 12 bases between the two ends. The germline V gene has CDR1 MNHNS and CDR2 SASEGT. This CDR3 is 15 amino acids long. The CDR3 loop is CASSVTGDSNQPQHF. In nucleotides, the CDR3 is TGTGCCAGCAGCGTAACAGGAGATAGCAATCAGCCCCAGCATTTT.

The V gene is TRBV5-1, the J gene TRBJ1-1; 10 bases line up with TRBD1. Germline lookup yields CDR1 SGHRS and CDR2 YFSETQ. The V and J ends lost 4 bases and 8 bases, in that order; junction bases with no gene match: 14. CDR3 length equals 16 residues. The CDR3 DNA follows: TGCGCCAGCAGCCCCGGGACAGGGGACGCCAACCGCGAAGCTTTCTTT. Protein product: CASSPGTGDANREAFF. Complete variable domain (other parts from reference TRBV5-1 and TRBJ1-1): KAGVTQTPRYLIKTRGQQVTLSCSPISGHRSVSWYQQTPGQGLQFLFEYFSETQRNKGNFPGRFSGRQFSNSRSEMNVSTLELGDSALYLCASSPGTGDANREAFFGQGTRLTVV.

The genes are TRBV7-9 and TRBJ2-1; possible D gene TRBD1, 5 bases. The germline gives CDR1 SEHNR, CDR2 FQNEAQ (reference sequence). V was cut by 3 bases and J by 4 bases, with 13 bases left in between. CDR3 length: 15 amino acids. The CDR3 loop reads CASSLGRLEYNEQFF. The CDR3 DNA reads TGTGCCAGCAGCTTGGGGCGACTGGAATACAATGAGCAGTTCTTC.

The V and J genes are TRBV28 and TRBJ1-3; D is possibly TRBD1 (6 bases). The CDR3 has 14 amino acids. Germline values: CDR1 MDHEN, CDR2 SYDVKM. V lost 10 bases, J lost 2 bases, and 15 bases lay in between. In DNA form, the CDR3 reads TGTGCCACCATAACAGGGACCGCTGGAAACACCATATATTTT. Protein sequence: CATITGTAGNTIYF.

V usage is TRBV2 and J usage is TRBJ2-4, with a tentative D call TRBD1 (6 bases). V gave up 6 bases and J gave up 1 base, with 19 bases separating them. Germline V gene sequence: CDR1 SNHLY, CDR2 FYNNEI. This CDR3 spans 17 amino acids. The CDR3 DNA reads as TGTGCCAGCAGATTCCCGGGACATGGGCAGGCCAAAAACATTCAGTACTTC. It encodes CASRFPGHGQAKNIQYF.

This chain joins TRBV6-1 and TRBJ1-4; maybe TRBD1 (5 bases). The V gene's germline CDR1 is MNHNS and CDR2 SASEGT. Trimming left V 6 bases short and J 3 bases short, with 11 bases between. This CDR3 comprises 14 residues. CDR3 amino acids: CASRQRDSNEKLFF. For the CDR3, the DNA is TGTGCCAGCAGGCAGAGGGACTCTAATGAAAAACTGTTTTTT.

V is TRBV11-2 and J is TRBJ2-3; 9 nucleotides match TRBD2. J lost 5 bases, V lost 2 bases, and 8 bases had no gene match. This CDR3 region has 16 residues. The germline gives CDR1 SGHAT, CDR2 FQNNGV. CDR3 protein: CASSLSSGGRGDTQYF. The CDR3 DNA sequence: TGTGCCAGCAGCTTATCAAGCGGGGGGCGCGGAGATACGCAGTATTTT. Drawing the rest from reference TRBV11-2 and TRBJ2-3, the complete variable domain is EAGVAQSPRYKIIEKRQSVAFWCNPISGHATLYWYQQILGQGPKLLIQFQNNGVVDDSQLPKDRFSAERLKGVDSTLKIQPAKLEDSAVYLCASSLSSGGRGDTQYFGPGTRLTVL.